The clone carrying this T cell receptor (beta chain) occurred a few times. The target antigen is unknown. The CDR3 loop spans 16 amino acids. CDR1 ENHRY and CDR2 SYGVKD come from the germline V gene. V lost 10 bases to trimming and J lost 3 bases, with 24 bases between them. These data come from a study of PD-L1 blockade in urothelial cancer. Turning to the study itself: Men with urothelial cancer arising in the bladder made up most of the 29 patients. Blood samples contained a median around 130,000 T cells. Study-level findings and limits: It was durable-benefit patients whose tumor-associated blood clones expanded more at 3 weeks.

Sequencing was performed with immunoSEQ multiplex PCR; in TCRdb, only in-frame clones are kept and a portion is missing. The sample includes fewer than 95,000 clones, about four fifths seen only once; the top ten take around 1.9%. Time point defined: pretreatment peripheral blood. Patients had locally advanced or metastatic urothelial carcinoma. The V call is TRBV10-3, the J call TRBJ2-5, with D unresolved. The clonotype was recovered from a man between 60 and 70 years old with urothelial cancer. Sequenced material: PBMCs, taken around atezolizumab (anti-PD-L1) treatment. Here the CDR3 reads CATETPTLSGKETQYF. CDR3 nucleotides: TGTGCCACCGAGACTCCGACCCTCTCTGGCAAAGAGACCCAGTACTTC.